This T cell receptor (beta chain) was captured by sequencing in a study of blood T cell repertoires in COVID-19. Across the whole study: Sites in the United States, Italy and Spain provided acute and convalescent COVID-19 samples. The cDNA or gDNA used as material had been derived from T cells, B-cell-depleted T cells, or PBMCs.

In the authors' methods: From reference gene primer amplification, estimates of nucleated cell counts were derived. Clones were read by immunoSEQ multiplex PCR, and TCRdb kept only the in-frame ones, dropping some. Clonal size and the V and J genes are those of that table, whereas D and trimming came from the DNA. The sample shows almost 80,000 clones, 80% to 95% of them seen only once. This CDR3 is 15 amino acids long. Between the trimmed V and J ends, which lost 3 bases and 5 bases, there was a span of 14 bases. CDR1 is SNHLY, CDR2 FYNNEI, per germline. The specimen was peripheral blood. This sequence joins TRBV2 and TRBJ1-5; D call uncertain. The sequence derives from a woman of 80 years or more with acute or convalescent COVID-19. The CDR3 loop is CASSDFQDGYQPQHF. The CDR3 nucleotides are TGTGCCAGCAGTGATTTCCAGGATGGGTATCAGCCCCAGCATTTT.